This T cell receptor (beta chain) was identified in a study of shared clonotypes between healthy human individuals. In this sample, this clone turned up once. V trimming: 3 bases; J trimming: 5 bases; junction bases outside the gene matches: 4. The CDR3 is made up of 13 amino acids. Germline CDR1 is SGHDT and CDR2 is YYEEEE. Produced via immunoSEQ multiplex PCR; TCRdb's table is partial and in-frame only. The repertoire has roughly 2,300,000 clones, less than 95% of them found once; the top ten carry about 0.36%. This clonotype was obtained from a man aged 18 to 30 in good health. Some clones in this sample may be carry-over from other donors' samples. The sequenced sample was naive CD4+ T cells from PBMCs. Subset here: CD45RA+ positively selected. The chain links TRBV5-6 to TRBJ2-7; 8 nucleotides align to TRBD1. CDR3 sequence reads: CASSYDRGHEQYF. CDR3 coding DNA: TGTGCCAGCAGCTACGACAGGGGTCACGAGCAGTACTTC.